Each of the 16 T cell receptor beta chains below was sequenced from the same sample in a study of vaccination and CD4 T cells after COVID-19. The treatment: approximately nine-day PBMC culture with coronavirus spike peptide pools or control peptides (ViraFEST assay). The Oncomine TCR Beta short-read assay was applied to DNA of cultured CD4+ T cells. TCRdb reanalysed the PCR reads using MiXCR and keeps one entry per CDR3 protein. The sample consists of over 10,000 distinct CDR3 sequences, roughly 60% of them appearing once. Their specific antigens are unknown. Sequencing input: CD4+ T cells from blood, cultured in vitro. The receptors originated from a human donor who had recovered from COVID-19.

As for this clonotype: At one of its ends the junction is not consistent with the germline gene, which may arise from a read error. CDR3 sequence (DNA): TGTACCAGCAGCTTAGCGGGGACAGGGTATGAAAAACTGTTTTTT. It translates to CTSSLAGTGYEKLFF. The chain joins TRBV7-9 to TRBJ1-4; 9 bases fit TRBD1. The CDR3 is 15 residues long. Germline assignment: CDR1 SEHNR and CDR2 FQNEAQ (reference sequence).

This chain uses TRBV11-3 with TRBJ1-6; 7 nucleotides align to TRBD1. The CDR3 is made up of 16 amino acids. Per the germline V gene, CDR1 is SGHNT and CDR2 is YENEEA. V lost 4 bases to trimming and J lost 3 bases; unmatched junction nucleotides: 6. The CDR3 nucleotides are TGTGCCAGCAGCTCGGGACAGCCGGACTATAATTCACCCCTCCACTTT. Its protein product is CASSSGQPDYNSPLHF. The complete variable domain, with remaining parts taken from reference TRBV11-3 and TRBJ1-6, reads EAGVVQSPRYKIIEKKQPVAFWCNPISGHNTLYWYLQNLGQGPELLIRYENEEAVDDSQLPKDRFSAERLKGVDSTLKIQPAELGDSAVYLCASSSGQPDYNSPLHFGNGTRLTVT.

This clonotype has more than one count but fewer than ten. The chain is built from TRBV30 and TRBJ2-7; D call uncertain. V was cut by 4 bases and J by 6 bases, with 13 bases left in between. Looked up from germline, CDR1 is GTSNPN and CDR2 is SVGIG (reference sequence). This CDR3 contains 12 residues. CDR3 region: CAWNRDTGEQYF. The CDR3 nucleotides read TGTGCCTGGAATAGGGATACGGGCGAGCAGTACTTC.

This clonotype occurred a few times. The chain joins TRBV6-1 to TRBJ1-1; D gene unclear. CDR3 size: 13 residues. V dropped 6 bases and J dropped 2 bases, with 10 bases sitting between them. Germline V gene sequence: CDR1 MNHNS, CDR2 SASEGT. CDR3 sequence reads: CASRSPGNTEAFF. The DNA for the CDR3 is TGTGCCAGCAGAAGTCCGGGCAACACTGAAGCTTTCTTT.

The chain combines TRBV24-1 with TRBJ2-3, with a weak D call TRBD1 (6 bases). Germline CDR1 and CDR2: KGHDR and SFDVKD. Deletions cut 4 bases from V and 6 bases from J, with 19 bases between. CDR3 length: 16 residues. CDR3 amino acids: CATSDPRDTNSDTQYF. The CDR3 DNA sequence: TGTGCCACCAGTGACCCCCGGGACACGAACTCCGATACGCAGTATTTT.

The V gene is TRBV12-3 or TRBV12-4, the J gene TRBJ1-5; D remains ambiguous. CDR3 length equals 14 residues. V was clipped by 2 bases and J by 4 bases, with 9 bases between them. DNA for the CDR3: TGTGCCAGCAGTTTATTGGACGGAAATCAGCCCCAGCATTTT. Its protein product is CASSLLDGNQPQHF.

This chain joins TRBV10-1 and TRBJ2-3; the match to TRBD1 covers 8 bases. Germline CDR1 reads WNHNN; CDR2 reads SYGVQD (reference sequence). After removal of 8 bases from V and 1 base from J, the junction contained 5 bases not matched to a gene. The CDR3 has 14 residues. The CDR3 is CASSLDRGTDTQYF. The CDR3 DNA sequence: TGCGCCAGCTCCTTGGACAGGGGCACAGATACGCAGTATTTT.

This clonotype has just one count. The chain couples TRBV27 to TRBJ2-3, with 9 bases aligning to TRBD1. Germline trimming cut 7 bases from V and 6 bases from J; bases unmatched to any gene: 11. This CDR3 comprises 15 residues. Germline loops: CDR1 MNHEY, CDR2 SMNVEV (reference sequence). This CDR3 is CASTNLWDRADTQYF. CDR3 coding DNA: TGTGCCAGCACCAACCTCTGGGACAGGGCTGATACGCAGTATTTT.

In this sample, this clonotype turned up a few times. The V and J genes are TRBV9 and TRBJ1-5; D is ambiguous. Per germline, CDR1 SGDLS and CDR2 YYNGEE. Trimming left V 2 bases short and J 3 bases short, with 9 bases between. The CDR3 is 14 amino acids. Here the CDR3 reads CASSVGVNNQPQHF. The CDR3 region has the DNA TGTGCCAGCAGCGTGGGAGTAAACAATCAGCCCCAGCATTTT.

This clonotype was recorded a few times. The chain carries TRBV7-8 and TRBJ2-5; D is uncertain. This CDR3 comprises 15 residues. Germline V gene lookup returns CDR1 SGHVS and CDR2 FQNEAQ. Trimming stripped 3 bases from V and 4 bases from J, with 15 bases between. The CDR3 loop is CASSFSLAAPETQYF. The CDR3 coding sequence is TGTGCCAGCAGCTTTTCCCTGGCCGCCCCAGAGACCCAGTACTTC.

V and J are TRBV2 and TRBJ2-2; tentatively, D is TRBD2 (5 bases). Germline V gene lookup returns CDR1 SNHLY and CDR2 FYNNEI. Trimming shortened V by 3 bases and J by 7 bases, and 9 bases separated the two germline ends. The CDR3 has 13 amino acids. CDR3 in amino acids: CASSERVRGELFF. CDR3 bases: TGTGCCAGCAGTGAGCGGGTGCGCGGGGAGCTGTTTTTT.

This clonotype was found once. V and J are TRBV5-1 and TRBJ2-7; D remains unclear. The germline V gene has CDR1 SGHRS and CDR2 YFSETQ. The CDR3 runs 13 residues. V lost 1 base and J lost 4, with 9 bases in between. The CDR3 is CASSLIPEYEQYF. CDR3 nucleotides: TGCGCCAGCAGCTTGATCCCGGAATACGAGCAGTACTTC.

CDR3 amino acids: CSAKGTGALYEQYF. In nucleotides, the CDR3 is TGCAGTGCCAAAGGCACAGGAGCCCTCTACGAGCAGTACTTC. This rearrangement joins TRBV20-1 to TRBJ2-7, with D tentatively TRBD1 (5 bases). Trimming stripped 6 bases from V and 3 bases from J, with 18 bases between. The CDR3 contains 14 residues. Germline loops: CDR1 DFQATT, CDR2 SNEGSKA (reference sequence).

The chain has TRBV6-1 and TRBJ1-1, with D unclear. Germline CDR1 MNHNS, CDR2 SASEGT. The CDR3 loop spans 14 amino acids. Deletions cut 7 bases from V and 4 bases from J, with 16 bases between. CDR3 nucleotides: TGTGCCAGCATTGTGAGGGCTTGGAGCACTGAAGCTTTCTTT. Its translation: CASIVRAWSTEAFF.

The chain links TRBV5-4 to TRBJ1-2; no reliable D call. Germline values: CDR1 SGHNT, CDR2 YYREEE (reference sequence). The CDR3 is 14 amino acids. V was clipped by 2 bases and J by 3 bases, with 11 bases between them. CDR3 nucleotides: TGTGCCAGCAGCTTACAGCGTACTGACTATGGCTACACCTTC. The encoded protein is CASSLQRTDYGYTF.

The V and J genes are TRBV5-1 and TRBJ2-2; no definite D call. The length of the CDR3 is 14 residues. Trimming stripped 1 base from V and 2 bases from J, with 6 bases between. CDR1 SGHRS and CDR2 YFSETQ come from the germline V gene. CDR3 residues: CASSLRVNTGELFF. The CDR3 DNA sequence: TGCGCCAGCAGCTTGAGGGTCAACACCGGGGAGCTGTTTTTT.